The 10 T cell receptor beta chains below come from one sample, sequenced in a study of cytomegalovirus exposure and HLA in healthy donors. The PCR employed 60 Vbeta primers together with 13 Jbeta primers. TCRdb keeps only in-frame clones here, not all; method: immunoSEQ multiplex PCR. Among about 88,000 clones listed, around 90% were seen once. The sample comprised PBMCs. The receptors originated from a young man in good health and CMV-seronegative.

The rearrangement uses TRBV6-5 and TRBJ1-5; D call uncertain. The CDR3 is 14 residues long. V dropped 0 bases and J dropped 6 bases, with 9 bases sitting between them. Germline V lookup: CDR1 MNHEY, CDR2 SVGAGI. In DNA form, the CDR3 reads TGTGCCAGCAGTTACTCTCCGTCGAGTCAGCCCCAGCATTTT. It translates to CASSYSPSSQPQHF.

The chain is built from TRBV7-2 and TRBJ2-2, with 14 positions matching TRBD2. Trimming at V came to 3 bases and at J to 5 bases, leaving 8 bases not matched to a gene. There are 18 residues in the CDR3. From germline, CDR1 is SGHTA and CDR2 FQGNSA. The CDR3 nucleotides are TGTGCCAGCAGCTTGGCCGGGACTAGCGGGAGACGAACCGGGGAGCTGTTTTTT. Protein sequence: CASSLAGTSGRRTGELFF.

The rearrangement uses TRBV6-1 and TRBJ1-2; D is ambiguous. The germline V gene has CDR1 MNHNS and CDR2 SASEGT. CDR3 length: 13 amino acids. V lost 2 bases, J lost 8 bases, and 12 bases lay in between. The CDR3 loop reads CASSESRGEGYTF. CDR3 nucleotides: TGTGCCAGCAGTGAATCGCGCGGGGAGGGCTACACCTTC.

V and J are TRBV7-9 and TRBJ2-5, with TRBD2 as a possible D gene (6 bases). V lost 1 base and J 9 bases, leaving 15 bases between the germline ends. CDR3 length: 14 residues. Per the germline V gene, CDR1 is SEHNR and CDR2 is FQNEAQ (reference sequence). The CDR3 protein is CASSLEALRRAQYF. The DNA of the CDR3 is TGTGCCAGCAGCTTAGAAGCACTGCGGAGGGCCCAGTACTTC.

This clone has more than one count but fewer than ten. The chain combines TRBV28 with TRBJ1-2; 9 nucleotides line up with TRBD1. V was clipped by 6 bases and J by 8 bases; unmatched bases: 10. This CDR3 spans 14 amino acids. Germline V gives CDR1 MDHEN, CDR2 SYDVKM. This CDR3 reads CASSLTWDRDGYTF. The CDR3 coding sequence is TGTGCCAGCAGCCTGACCTGGGACAGGGACGGCTACACCTTC.

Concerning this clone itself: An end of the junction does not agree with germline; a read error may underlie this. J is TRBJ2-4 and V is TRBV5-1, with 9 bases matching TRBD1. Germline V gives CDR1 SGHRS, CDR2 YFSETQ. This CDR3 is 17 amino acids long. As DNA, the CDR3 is TGCGCCAGCAGCACAGGCGACAGGGGGGAGGCCAAAAACATTCGGTACTTC. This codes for CASSTGDRGEAKNIRYF.

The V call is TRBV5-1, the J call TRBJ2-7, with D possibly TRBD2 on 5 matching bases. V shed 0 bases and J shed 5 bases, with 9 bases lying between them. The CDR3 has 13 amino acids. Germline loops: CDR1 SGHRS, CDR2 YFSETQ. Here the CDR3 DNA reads TGCGCCAGCAGCTTGGGAGGAGGAGACGAGCAGTACTTC. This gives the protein CASSLGGGDEQYF.

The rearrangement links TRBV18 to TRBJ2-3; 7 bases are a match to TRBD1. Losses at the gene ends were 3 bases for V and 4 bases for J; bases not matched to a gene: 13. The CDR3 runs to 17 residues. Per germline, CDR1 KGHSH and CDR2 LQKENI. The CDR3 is CASSPNLQGPRADTQYF. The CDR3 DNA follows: TGTGCCAGCTCACCTAATTTACAGGGGCCCCGGGCAGATACGCAGTATTTT.

The CDR3 reads CASSLTSGTYNEQFF. Written as DNA, the CDR3 is TGTGCCAGCAGTTTGACTAGCGGGACCTACAATGAGCAGTTCTTC. The chain combines TRBV7-9 with TRBJ2-1; 11 bases fit TRBD2. The CDR3 consists of 15 residues. Germline CDR1 SEHNR, CDR2 FQNEAQ (reference sequence). V shed 6 bases, J shed 2 bases, and the junction held 3 bases outside the gene matches.

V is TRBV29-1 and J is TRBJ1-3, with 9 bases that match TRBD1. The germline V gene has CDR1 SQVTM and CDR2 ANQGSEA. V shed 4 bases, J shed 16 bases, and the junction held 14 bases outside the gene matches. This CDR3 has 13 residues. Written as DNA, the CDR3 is TGCAGCGTTGTGGGGGGCGGACGGGACAGGGTGTATTTT. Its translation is CSVVGGGRDRVYF.